These T cell receptor beta chains were read from a single sample in a study of OX40 agonist ivuxolimab in advanced cancers. The assay was immunoSEQ multiplex PCR, and TCRdb's table has in-frame clones only and misses some. Of 80,000 to 100,000 clones listed, roughly 90% are singletons. The sample here was CD4+ or CD8+ T cells sorted from blood, taken in a trial of the OX40 agonist ivuxolimab. These receptors originate from an adult with an advanced solid tumor such as melanoma, head and neck, liver or kidney cancer. Each CDR3 is given with its conserved first and last residue. A D gene is named only where the DNA matches it firmly. Clone size appears in some rows only: once, few, many, or a class for an expanded clone.

TRBV6-1	TRBD1	TRBJ2-1	NA	TGTGCCAGCACCAGGACAGGGTGGAATGAGCAGTTCTTC	CASTRTGWNEQFF
TRBV7-9	TRBD2	TRBJ2-1	few	TGTGCCAGCAGCTTACGGAGCGGGAGAGGGAATGAGCAGTTCTTC	CASSLRSGRGNEQFF
TRBV5-8	NA	TRBJ1-5	NA	TGTGCCAGCAGCTTTTTTGGGACGGGGAATCAGCCCCAGCATTTT	CASSFFGTGNQPQHF
TRBV7-9	NA	TRBJ2-7	NA	TGTGCCAGCAGCCTCATCCGGGATAAAAACTACGAGCAGTACTTC	CASSLIRDKNYEQYF
TRBV7-8	NA	TRBJ1-1	NA	TGTGCCAGCAGCTTAGGCCGGGGGCCCATGAACACTGAAGCTTTCTTT	CASSLGRGPMNTEAFF
TRBV25-1	TRBD1	TRBJ2-1	NA	TGTGCCAGCAGTTCACCGGGACAGGGTTCTGATGAGCAGTTCTTC	CASSSPGQGSDEQFF
TRBV5-6	TRBD2	TRBJ2-7	NA	TGTGCCAGCACCGTTTATCCCGGGACTAGCGGCTACGAGCAGTACTTC	CASTVYPGTSGYEQYF
TRBV2	NA	TRBJ2-5	NA	TGTGCCAGCAGTACACAGGGAATCCAAGAGACCCAGTACTTC	CASSTQGIQETQYF
TRBV6-5	TRBD1	TRBJ2-3	NA	TGTGCCAGCAGTTACTCCGGCAGGGGGTTCGATACGCAGTATTTT	CASSYSGRGFDTQYF
TRBV5-1	TRBD1	TRBJ2-3	NA	TGCGCCAGCAGCTGGGCCGGGACAGGGGGCACAGATACGCAGTATTTT	CASSWAGTGGTDTQYF
TRBV18	TRBD2	TRBJ2-1	NA	TGTGCCAGCTCACCCCCGGGACTAGCGGGAGCTTGGAGTGAGCAGTTCTTC	CASSPPGLAGAWSEQFF
TRBV1	NA	TRBJ2-1	NA	TGCACCAGCAGCGCGGGGCTAGCGGGAGGGTGTGGGGAGCAGTTCTTC	CTSSAGLAGGCGEQFF
TRBV11-1	NA	TRBJ2-1	NA	TGTGCCAGCAGCTTAGAAGGGCGACCCACCTACAATGAGCAGTTCTTC	CASSLEGRPTYNEQFF
TRBV6-1	TRBD2	TRBJ2-1	NA	TGTGCCAGCAACCCGCGGGGGGGCTACAATGAGCAGTTCTTC	CASNPRGGYNEQFF
TRBV5-4	NA	TRBJ2-3	NA	TGTGCCAGCAGCTTGGACAGGTTGAGCACAGATACGCAGTATTTT	CASSLDRLSTDTQYF
TRBV10-1	NA	TRBJ2-1	NA	TGCGCCAGCAGTCGAGGTCCCAATGAGCAGTTCTTC	CASSRGPNEQFF
TRBV4-2	NA	TRBJ2-1	NA	TGTGCCAGCAGCCAAATTGCGCAGGGGGGAAACAATGAGCAGTTCTTC	CASSQIAQGGNNEQFF
TRBV11-2	NA	TRBJ2-7	NA	TGTGCCAGCAGCCGACGCGGGGTAGTGGCTGGCGAGCAGTACTTC	CASSRRGVVAGEQYF
TRBV5-4	NA	TRBJ2-5	NA	TGTGCCAGCAGCTCCCCCGGAGGGGCAGTACCTCAAGAGGCCCAGTACTTC	CASSSPGGAVPQEAQYF
TRBV6-6	TRBD1	TRBJ1-5	NA	TGTGCCAGCAGTCCCCGGCGGGGACAGGCGGTTCAGCCCCAGCATTTT	CASSPRRGQAVQPQHF
TRBV28	TRBD1	TRBJ2-5	few	TGTGCCAGCAGTTCCTTCGCCCTGACAGGGGAGAAGACCCAGTACTTC	CASSSFALTGEKTQYF
TRBV5-1	NA	TRBJ2-3	NA	TGCGCCAGCAGCTTGGGTGCATCGGGCACAGATACGCAGTATTTT	CASSLGASGTDTQYF
TRBV11-2	NA	TRBJ2-5	NA	TGTGCCAGCAGCTTACAATGGGGCAACCAAGAGACCCAGTACTTC	CASSLQWGNQETQYF
TRBV7-2	TRBD1	TRBJ2-7	NA	TGTGCCAGCAGTTGGACAGGGGGCGTTTCTGAGCAGTACTTC	CASSWTGGVSEQYF
TRBV19	NA	TRBJ2-5	once	TGTGCCAGTAGTAGAGGGATGGCACAAGAGACCCAGTACTTC	CASSRGMAQETQYF
TRBV28	NA	TRBJ2-1	NA	TGTGCCAGCAGCCGGCCCCGGGACCTCTCCTACAATGAGCAGTTCTTC	CASSRPRDLSYNEQFF
TRBV13	TRBD2	TRBJ2-7	NA	TGTGCCAGCAGGCATAGCGGGGGAGCCTACGAGCAGTACTTC	CASRHSGGAYEQYF
TRBV19	NA	TRBJ2-3	NA	TGTGCCAGTAGTGGGGGCAGGGGAGGCACAGATACGCAGTATTTT	CASSGGRGGTDTQYF
TRBV4-1	TRBD2	TRBJ2-2	NA	TGCGCCAGCAGCCAAGTGGGACTAGCGGCGGAGGGCACCGGGGAGCTGTTTTTT	CASSQVGLAAEGTGELFF
TRBV27	NA	TRBJ2-3	NA	TGTGCCAGCAGTTTGGCAGCTTCAGATACGCAGTATTTT	CASSLAASDTQYF
TRBV5-1	NA	TRBJ2-2	NA	TGCGCCAGCAGCCTCGGGACCTGGGGGGCCGGGGAGCTGTTTTTT	CASSLGTWGAGELFF
TRBV4-2	NA	TRBJ1-1	NA	TGTGCCAGCAGCCAAGATACGGCGGGGGTGAACACTGAAGCTTTCTTT	CASSQDTAGVNTEAFF
TRBV9	NA	TRBJ2-3	NA	TGTGCCAGCAGCCCTCGGGGAGGGGGCTCAGATACGCAGTATTTT	CASSPRGGGSDTQYF
TRBV7-2	TRBD1	TRBJ2-7	NA	TGTGCCAGCAGCTTAGCCCAACACAGGGGTGGCGAGCAGTACTTC	CASSLAQHRGGEQYF
TRBV19	NA	TRBJ1-1	once	TGTGCCAGTAGTACCCAGCTGACAGCCTACACTGAAGCTTTCTTT	CASSTQLTAYTEAFF
TRBV7-3	NA	TRBJ2-1	NA	TGTGCCAGCAGCTTAACGGACACAAATGAGCAGTTCTTC	CASSLTDTNEQFF
TRBV7-2	TRBD1	TRBJ2-7	NA	TGTGCCAGCAGCTCACGACAGGGGGCTGGCGAGCAGTACTTC	CASSSRQGAGEQYF
TRBV7-8	TRBD2	TRBJ2-7	NA	TGTGCCAGCAGCTTGTATCCCGTTCACCCGGGACTAGCGGGACCGGGGGTCTACGAGCAGTACTTC	CASSLYPVHPGLAGPGVYEQYF
TRBV15	NA	TRBJ1-1	NA	TGTGCCACCAGCAGAAACAGGCGGGTTGAGGGCACTGAAGCTTTCTTT	CATSRNRRVEGTEAFF
TRBV28	NA	TRBJ2-1	NA	TGTGCCAGCAGCCGAAACCCGGGACGGGATGAGCAGTTCTTC	CASSRNPGRDEQFF
TRBV5-6	TRBD1	TRBJ1-2	NA	TGTGCCAGCAGCAGAGGACAGGGGACCCCCTATGGCTACACCTTC	CASSRGQGTPYGYTF
TRBV19	NA	TRBJ1-2	NA	TGTGCCACCGAACATAGAAACTATGGCTACACCTTC	CATEHRNYGYTF
TRBV5-1	NA	TRBJ2-7	NA	TGCGCCAGCAGCTTGGCCAGTCTCAGGGAACTAACCTACGAGCAGTACTTC	CASSLASLRELTYEQYF
TRBV7-3	TRBD2	TRBJ2-1	NA	TGTGCCAGCAGCGCCACCGGGACTAGCGTTTACAATGAGCAGTTCTTC	CASSATGTSVYNEQFF
TRBV5-6	NA	TRBJ2-3	NA	TGTGCCAGCAGCTTACAACGGAATACGCAGTATTTT	CASSLQRNTQYF
TRBV19	TRBD1	TRBJ2-6	NA	TGTGCCAGTAGAGAACCGGGACAGGGGTTCTCTGGGGCCAACGTCCTGACTTTC	CASREPGQGFSGANVLTF
TRBV18	NA	TRBJ1-5	NA	TGTGCCAGCTCACCTCAAACCACACAGAGCAATCAGCCCCAGCATTTT	CASSPQTTQSNQPQHF
TRBV28	NA	TRBJ1-1	NA	TGTGCCAGCAGTTTAACAGCGAACACTGAAGCTTTCTTT	CASSLTANTEAFF
TRBV6-6	NA	TRBJ1-2	NA	TGTGCCAGCAGTTACCAGATGTTGGACTATGGCTACACCTTC	CASSYQMLDYGYTF